A single sample is the source of the 2 T cell receptor beta chains below, sequenced in a study of cytomegalovirus exposure and HLA in healthy donors. The PCR used 60 Vbeta and 13 Jbeta primers. Assay used: immunoSEQ multiplex PCR; TCRdb lists only in-frame clones, some missing. The sample records 54,000 or so clones, 70% to 80% being singletons. Sequenced sample: PBMCs. These receptors all stem from a woman aged 60-75 years in good health and CMV-seropositive.

J is TRBJ2-3 and V is TRBV7-2; D possibly corresponds to TRBD2 (5 bases). Germline lookup yields CDR1 SGHTA and CDR2 FQGNSA. V lost 6 bases, J lost 2 bases, and 12 bases lay in between. The CDR3 is 14 amino acids. The DNA for the CDR3 is TGTGCCAGCAGTCCATCGAGGGTCACAGATACGCAGTATTTT. This encodes CASSPSRVTDTQYF.

The chain couples TRBV27 to TRBJ2-7, with 7 bases identical to TRBD1. The germline CDR1 and CDR2 sequences are MNHEY and SMNVEV (reference sequence). V lost 2 bases, J lost 2 bases, and 3 bases stayed unmatched. The CDR3 contains 14 residues. The CDR3 loop is CASSLRGQTYEQYF. The CDR3 DNA is TGTGCCAGCAGTTTAAGGGGACAGACCTACGAGCAGTACTTC.